A selection of T cell receptor beta chains follows, all from one sample in a study of identical twins. TCRdb re-called the 5' RACE reads through MiXCR, storing one row per CDR3 protein. The data contain some 240,000 distinct CDR3 sequences, roughly a tenth of them singletons. Sample: memory T cells sorted from blood. The receptors shown here come from a man in his fifties in good health. Both conserved end residues are part of each CDR3. The size field is filled for only some rows; it gives once, few, many or a size class.

TRBJ1-5 | . | TRBV6-1 | CASSDRTGNRPQHF
TRBJ2-3 | . | TRBV19 | CASSIMASGSTDTQYF
TRBJ2-3 | many | TRBV5-1 | CASSLDLRDTRTDTQYF
TRBJ2-7 | . | TRBV19 | CASSFSSTGGPYEQYF
TRBJ1-5 | few | TRBV7-2 | CASSSFEHSNQPQHF
TRBJ1-1 | . | TRBV18 | CASSPRHDSTEAFF
TRBJ2-5 | many | TRBV6-2/TRBV6-3 | CASSYSSGRLREQETQYF
TRBJ2-5 | many | TRBV7-2 | CASSLTPGGQETQYF
TRBJ2-3 | . | TRBV28 | CASSLSPGLGAVTDTQYF
TRBJ2-5 | . | TRBV28 | CASSFINERVTQYF
TRBJ1-4 | many | TRBV7-9 | CASSLGQGDEKLFF
TRBJ2-7 | . | TRBV4-2 | CASSQGGTGEEQYF
TRBJ2-2 | . | TRBV11-1 | CASSLGDNTGELFF
TRBJ2-2 | few | TRBV28 | CASSLYGTGTGELFF
TRBJ2-3 | . | TRBV12-3/TRBV12-4 | CASSLAGYSTDTQYF
TRBJ2-2 | many | TRBV11-1 | CASSRTSGNTGELFF
TRBJ1-5 | few | TRBV2 | CASGSGENQPQHF
TRBJ2-1 | many | TRBV18 | CASSPLQGASDEQFF
TRBJ2-5 | few | TRBV20-1 | CSARVTGGLKTQYF
TRBJ2-5 | many | TRBV12-3/TRBV12-4 | CASSLQGEKTQYF
TRBJ2-7 | once | TRBV6-2/TRBV6-3 | CASSSGGADSYEQYF
TRBJ2-7 | few | TRBV5-5 | CASSLEILATLNSYEQYF
TRBJ2-7 | many | TRBV7-2 | CASSPGGLLGSYEQYF
TRBJ2-3 | few | TRBV3-1 | CASSQAAGGRTDTQYF
TRBJ2-1 | many | TRBV10-3 | CAISEIAGNEQFF
TRBJ2-7 | few | TRBV20-1 | CSARRQGAIYEQYF
TRBJ2-7 | few | TRBV11-2 | CASSLAAGSYEQYF
TRBJ1-5 | many | TRBV21-1 | CASSRTGAGCQPQHF
TRBJ1-5 | . | TRBV6-2/TRBV6-3 | CASSLDRFNQPQHF
TRBJ2-5 | medium-sized | TRBV7-8 | CASSIGTSGRKETQYF
TRBJ2-7 | . | TRBV6-1 | CASSDLSGVRAYEQYF
TRBJ1-1 | many | TRBV20-1 | CSADRTVSTEAFF
TRBJ2-1 | few | TRBV20-1 | CSARETLAGVGNEQFF
TRBJ1-2 | many | TRBV10-3 | CAISDNRGTSHYGYTF
TRBJ2-3 | . | TRBV12-3/TRBV12-4 | CASSQVTDTQYF
TRBJ2-5 | . | TRBV5-1 | CASSFTGTGGAGETQYF
TRBJ2-7 | few | TRBV12-3/TRBV12-4 | CASSYDRGLEQYF
TRBJ1-2 | few | TRBV4-3 | CASSQDPVSGYTF
TRBJ2-3 | . | TRBV5-1 | CASSLQGNPDTQYF
TRBJ2-2 | . | TRBV4-3 | CASSQEREPLGNTGELFF
TRBJ2-7 | few | TRBV20-1 | CSARRVGDYEQYF
TRBJ2-3 | few | TRBV6-5 | CASSYSQREWSTDTQYF
TRBJ1-5 | many | TRBV3-1 | CASSQDTRRQPQHF
TRBJ2-7 | many | TRBV5-5 | CASSYLPDISSYEQYF
TRBJ2-1 | few | TRBV5-5 | CASSPDGGWSYNEQFF
TRBJ1-3 | . | TRBV4-3 | CASSQESGWRNTIYF
TRBJ1-5 | many | TRBV15 | CATSRDAGDQPQHF
TRBJ1-6 | many | TRBV10-3 | CAISEVESSYNSPLHF
TRBJ2-3 | . | TRBV20-1 | CSAREPSGGAPDTQYF
TRBJ2-3 | . | TRBV11-2 | CASSLEVRPSTDTQYF
TRBJ1-2 | many | TRBV12-3/TRBV12-4 | CASSLRPGAGYGYTF
TRBJ1-2 | many | TRBV7-9 | CASSKRADSNYGYTF
TRBJ2-2 | . | TRBV7-9 | CASSRQSGSGELFF
TRBJ2-3 | few | TRBV28 | CASSLAGLTDTQYF